Sequencing of this T cell receptor (beta chain) was carried out in a study of long-term antiretroviral therapy in people with HIV. The run of the v3.0 immunoSEQ assay was at survey level. This table comes from immunoSEQ multiplex PCR, and its TCRdb copy is limited to in-frame clones, with some not included. This sample yields approximately 15,000 clones, of which about 80% are seen a single time; 7% to 9% belongs to the top ten. CDR3 length equals 15 residues. Trimming left V 3 bases short and J 3 bases short, with 12 bases between. Germline assignment: CDR1 SNHLY and CDR2 FYNNEI. The sequencing here drew on unsorted PBMCs, taken 0.1 years after starting antiretroviral therapy. This rearrangement joins TRBV2 to TRBJ1-5, with D perhaps matching TRBD1 (5 bases). The receptor's source is a man in his late teens or twenties with HIV. The DNA of the CDR3 is TGTGCCAGCAGTGATTTAAGACAGTCCAATCAGCCCCAGCATTTT. Its translation: CASSDLRQSNQPQHF.